This TCR beta chain came from a study of T cell changes during pregnancy in multiple sclerosis. V was trimmed by 0 bases and J by 8 bases, leaving 14 bases between them. CDR1 is SGDLS, CDR2 YYNGEE, per germline. CDR3 size: 14 residues. Only in-frame clones appear in the TCRdb table, and some are missing; sequencing was by immunoSEQ multiplex PCR. The sample has tens of thousands of clones; about 91% are singletons. This specimen consisted of CD4+ T cells from peripheral blood mononuclear cells, obtained in the first trimester of pregnancy. The V gene is TRBV9, the J gene TRBJ1-2; unclear D gene. The TCR originated in a female donor with multiple sclerosis, enrolled in a pregnancy study. The CDR3 region has the DNA TGTGCCAGCAGCGTAGGGGAGCCGTCGAGGGGCTACACCTTC. Protein product: CASSVGEPSRGYTF. Full variable domain (outside the CDR3, taken from reference TRBV9 and TRBJ1-2): DSGVTQTPKHLITATGQRVTLRCSPRSGDLSVYWYQQSLDQGLQFLIQYYNGEERAKGNILERFSAQQFPDLHSELNLSSLELGDSALYFCASSVGEPSRGYTFGSGTRLTVV.